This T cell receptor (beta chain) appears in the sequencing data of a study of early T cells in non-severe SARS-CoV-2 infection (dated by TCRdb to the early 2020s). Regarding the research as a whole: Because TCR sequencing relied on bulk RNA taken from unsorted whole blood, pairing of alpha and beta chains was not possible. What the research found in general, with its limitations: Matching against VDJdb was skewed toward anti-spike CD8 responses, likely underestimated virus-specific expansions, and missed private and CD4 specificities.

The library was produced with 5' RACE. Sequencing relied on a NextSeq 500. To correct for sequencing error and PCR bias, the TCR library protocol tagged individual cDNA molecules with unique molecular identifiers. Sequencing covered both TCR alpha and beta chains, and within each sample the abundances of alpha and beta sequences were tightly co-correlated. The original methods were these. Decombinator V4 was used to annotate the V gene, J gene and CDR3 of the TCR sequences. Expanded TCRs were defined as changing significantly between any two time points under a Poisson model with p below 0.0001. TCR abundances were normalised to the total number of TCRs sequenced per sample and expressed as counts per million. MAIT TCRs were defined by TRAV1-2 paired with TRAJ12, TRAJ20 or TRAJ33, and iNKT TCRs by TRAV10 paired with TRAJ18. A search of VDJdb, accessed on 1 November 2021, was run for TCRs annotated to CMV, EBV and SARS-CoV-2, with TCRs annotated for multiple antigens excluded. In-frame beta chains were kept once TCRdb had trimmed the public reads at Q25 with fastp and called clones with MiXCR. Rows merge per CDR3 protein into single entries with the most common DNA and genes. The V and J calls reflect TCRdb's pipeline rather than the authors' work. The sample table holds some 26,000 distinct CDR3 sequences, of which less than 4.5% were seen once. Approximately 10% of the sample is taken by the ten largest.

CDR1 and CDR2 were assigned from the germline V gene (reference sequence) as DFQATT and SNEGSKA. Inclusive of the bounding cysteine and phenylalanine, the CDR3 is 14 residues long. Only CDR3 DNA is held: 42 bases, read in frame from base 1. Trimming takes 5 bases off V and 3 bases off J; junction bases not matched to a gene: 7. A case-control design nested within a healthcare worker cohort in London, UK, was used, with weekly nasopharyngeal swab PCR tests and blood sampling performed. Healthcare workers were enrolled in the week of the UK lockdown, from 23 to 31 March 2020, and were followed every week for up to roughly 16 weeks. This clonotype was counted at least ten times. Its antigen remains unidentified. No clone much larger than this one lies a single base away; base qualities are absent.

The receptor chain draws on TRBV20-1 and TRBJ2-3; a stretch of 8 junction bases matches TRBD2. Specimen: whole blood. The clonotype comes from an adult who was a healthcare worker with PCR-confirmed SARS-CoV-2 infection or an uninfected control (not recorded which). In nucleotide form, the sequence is TGCAGTGCTGCCCCCGGGAGGGCAACAGATACGCAGTATTTT. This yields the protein CSAAPGRATDTQYF.